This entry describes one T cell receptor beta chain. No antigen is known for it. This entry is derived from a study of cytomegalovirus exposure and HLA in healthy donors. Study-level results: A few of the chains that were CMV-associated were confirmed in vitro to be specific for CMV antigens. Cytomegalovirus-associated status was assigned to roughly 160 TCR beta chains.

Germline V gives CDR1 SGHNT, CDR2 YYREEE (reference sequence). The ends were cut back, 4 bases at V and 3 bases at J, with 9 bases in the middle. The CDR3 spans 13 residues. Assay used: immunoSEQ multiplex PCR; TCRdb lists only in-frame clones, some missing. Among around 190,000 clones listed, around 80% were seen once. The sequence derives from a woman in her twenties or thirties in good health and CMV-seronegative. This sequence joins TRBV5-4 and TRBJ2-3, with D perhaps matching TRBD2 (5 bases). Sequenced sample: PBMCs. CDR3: CASSLSGTDTQYF. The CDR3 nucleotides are TGTGCCAGCAGCCTGTCGGGAACAGATACGCAGTATTTT.